This T cell receptor (beta chain) was recorded in a study of human T cells and chemical hapten exposure. Background on the study: The study lasted 20 to 25 weeks, and patients were dosed weekly with diphenylcyclopropenone on the scalp throughout.

Study outcomes and limitations: A positive correlation with patch test score was found for PT1 expanded TCR counts.

TCRdb reprocessed the RACE reads with MiXCR, giving one entry per CDR3 protein. The data contain 50,000 to 70,000 distinct CDR3 sequences, approximately 10% of them singletons. This clonotype was found a few times. Its antigen is currently unknown. Time point meaning: pre-sensitization, week 0. The treatment: therapeutic diphenylcyclopropenone sensitization with weekly scalp DPC. The sample consisted of whole blood, taken in connection with sensitization to the hapten diphenylcyclopropenone (DPC). The source of this sequence is a middle-aged man with alopecia areata. Some clones in this sample may be carry-over from other donors' samples.

As DNA, the CDR3 is TGTGCCAGCAGCCCCACGGGCGGCTCCTACGAGCAGTACTTC. This codes for CASSPTGGSYEQYF. The genes are TRBV7-9 and TRBJ2-7; unclear D gene. Germline CDR1 and CDR2: SEHNR and FQNEAQ (reference sequence). V was clipped by 5 bases and J by 0 bases, with 11 bases between them. The CDR3 totals 14 residues.